This T cell receptor beta chain was identified during a study of cytomegalovirus exposure and HLA in healthy donors. The germline V and J ends were trimmed by 5 bases and 6 bases, with 11 bases remaining between them. Germline lookup yields CDR1 SGHNT and CDR2 YENEEA. This CDR3 has 13 residues. Vbeta (60) and Jbeta (13) primers were used in the PCR. Sequenced by immunoSEQ multiplex PCR; TCRdb stores in-frame clones only, minus some. Here the sample spans under 200,000 clones, roughly 76% being singletons. This chain links TRBV11-3 with TRBJ1-3; D ambiguous. Material for sequencing was PBMCs. This TCR came from a woman aged 45 to 65 in good health and CMV-seronegative. Here the CDR3 DNA reads TGTGCCAGCAGCCACGGGAGCCAAAACACCATATATTTT. Translation gives CASSHGSQNTIYF.